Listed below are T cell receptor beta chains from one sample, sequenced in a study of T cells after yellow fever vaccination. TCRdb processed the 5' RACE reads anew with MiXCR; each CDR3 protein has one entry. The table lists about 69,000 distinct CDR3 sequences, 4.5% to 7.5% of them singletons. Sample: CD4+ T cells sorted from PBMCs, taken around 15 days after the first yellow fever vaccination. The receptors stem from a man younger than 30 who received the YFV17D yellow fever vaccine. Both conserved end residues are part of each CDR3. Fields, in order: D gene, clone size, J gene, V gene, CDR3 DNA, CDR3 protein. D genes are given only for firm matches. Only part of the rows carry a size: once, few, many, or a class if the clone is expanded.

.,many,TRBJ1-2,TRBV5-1,TGCGCCAGCAGCTTGTCAGGGTATGGTCAAGGCTACACCTTC,CASSLSGYGQGYTF
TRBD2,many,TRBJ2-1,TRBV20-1,TGCAGTGCTAGAGTCGGCCCTAGCGGGGGGAATTACTGGGGCAATGAGCAGTTCTTC,CSARVGPSGGNYWGNEQFF
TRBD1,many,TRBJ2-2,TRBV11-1,TGTGCCAGCAGCCAGGGGACAGCAGGGATCGGGGAGCTGTTTTTT,CASSQGTAGIGELFF
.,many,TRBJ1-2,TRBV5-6,TGTGCCAGCAGCTTGGGTAACGGTAACTATGGCTACACCTTC,CASSLGNGNYGYTF
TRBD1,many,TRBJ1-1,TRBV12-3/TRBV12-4,TGTGCCAGCACCGGGACAGGGGGCCTTTATACTGAAGCTTTCTTT,CASTGTGGLYTEAFF
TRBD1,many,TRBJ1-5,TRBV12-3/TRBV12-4,TGTGCCAGCAGCTACCCGGGACAGGGCCATCAGCCCCAGCATTTT,CASSYPGQGHQPQHF
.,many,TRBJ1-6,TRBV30,TGTGCCTGGAGTGTAAGCCCTTATAATTCACCCCTCCACTTT,CAWSVSPYNSPLHF
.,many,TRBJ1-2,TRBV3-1,TGTGCCAGCAGCCAAGACGTAGGTGGTGGCTACACCTTC,CASSQDVGGGYTF
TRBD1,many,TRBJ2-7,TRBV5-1,TGCGCCAGCAGCTTAGACAGGGCCTCCTACGAGCAGTACTTC,CASSLDRASYEQYF
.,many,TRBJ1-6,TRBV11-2,TGTGCCAGCAGCCCGTCCCCTACAGGGAATTCACCCCTCCACTTT,CASSPSPTGNSPLHF
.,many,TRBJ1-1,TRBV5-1,TGCGCCAGCAGTTCTCTCCCTGACACAGCCACTGAAGCTTTCTTT,CASSSLPDTATEAFF
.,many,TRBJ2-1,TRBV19,TGTGCCAGTAGTATTAGGGCTAGTGCCGGAGAGCAGTTCTTC,CASSIRASAGEQFF
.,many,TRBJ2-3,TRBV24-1,TGTGCCACCGCTCGGGACCCTTCACCAGATACGCAGTATTTT,CATARDPSPDTQYF
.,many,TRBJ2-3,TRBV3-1,TGTGCCAGCAGCACCACGACCGGGACTGGCACAGATACGCAGTATTTT,CASSTTTGTGTDTQYF
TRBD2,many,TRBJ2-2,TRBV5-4,TGTGCCAGCAGCCTCGGGGGGGCCGAAGGAAGGGAGCTGTTTTTT,CASSLGGAEGRELFF
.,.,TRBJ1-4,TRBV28,TGTGCCAGCAGTCTCCATCGACAGGCAACTAATGAAAAACTGTTTTTT,CASSLHRQATNEKLFF
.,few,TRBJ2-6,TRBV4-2,TGTGCCAGCAGCCAAGATCCCCGGAACGTTATCTCTGGGGCCAACGTCCTGACTTTC,CASSQDPRNVISGANVLTF
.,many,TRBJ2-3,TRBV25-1,TGTGCCAGCAGTGAAACGGGGGCGCCCACAGATACGCAGTATTTT,CASSETGAPTDTQYF
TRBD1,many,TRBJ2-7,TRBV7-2,TGTGCCAGCGCAACGTACCACCCGGGACAGGGTGTCGACGAGCAGTACTTC,CASATYHPGQGVDEQYF
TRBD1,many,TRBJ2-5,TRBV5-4,TGTGCCAGCAGCTTAGGACAGGGCTTGTACCAAGAGACCCAGTACTTC,CASSLGQGLYQETQYF
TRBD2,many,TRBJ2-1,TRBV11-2,TGTGCCAGCAGTCCCCTCGGACTAGCGATGGGTGAGCAGTTCTTC,CASSPLGLAMGEQFF
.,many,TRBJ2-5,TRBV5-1,TGCGCCAGCAACCCTGACTCCTGGGGAGAGACCCAGTACTTC,CASNPDSWGETQYF
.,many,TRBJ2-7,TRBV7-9,TGTGCCAGCAGCGGCCTTAAACGGGGGCGAACCAACTACGAGCAGTACTTC,CASSGLKRGRTNYEQYF
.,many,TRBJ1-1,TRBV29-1,TGCAGCGTTAAGGGGAACACTGAAGCTTTCTTT,CSVKGNTEAFF
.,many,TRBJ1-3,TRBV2,TGTGCCAGCAGAGGATACGGAAACACCATATATTTT,CASRGYGNTIYF
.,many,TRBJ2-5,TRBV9,TGTGCCAGCAGCTTGAGGGGACAAGAGACCCAGTACTTC,CASSLRGQETQYF
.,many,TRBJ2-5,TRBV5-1,TGCGCCAGCAGCTTGAACGGCGGGGGCCGCCAAGAGACCCAGTACTTC,CASSLNGGGRQETQYF
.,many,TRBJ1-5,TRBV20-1,TGCAGTGCTAGGCCCGGGGGCAATAGCAATCAGCCCCAGCATTTT,CSARPGGNSNQPQHF
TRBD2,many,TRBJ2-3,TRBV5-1,TGCGCCAGCAGCTTGAGGGATAGCGGGTCCACAGATACGCAGTATTTT,CASSLRDSGSTDTQYF
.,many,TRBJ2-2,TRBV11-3,TGTGCCAGCGCGAACAGGGCCGGGGAGCTGTTTTTT,CASANRAGELFF
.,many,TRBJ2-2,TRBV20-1,TGCAGTGCTAGGGGGATCGGGGAGCTGTTTTTT,CSARGIGELFF
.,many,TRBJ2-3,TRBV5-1,TGCGCCAGCAGCTTGGGCGTCCCAGATACGCAGTATTTT,CASSLGVPDTQYF
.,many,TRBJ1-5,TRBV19,TGTGCCAGTAGTAGCCCGTCGTACAGCTATAGCAATCAGCCCCAGCATTTT,CASSSPSYSYSNQPQHF